This T cell receptor beta chain appears in the sequencing data of a study of breast tumors, draining lymph nodes, adjacent tissues. The lymph nodes were axillary draining lymph nodes from breast cancer patients. Concerning this clonotype itself: Its antigen remains unknown.

The study's findings and limits: Tumor T cell lymph node origin was a supported hypothesis, not proven. Compared with basal-like, luminal-like tumors shared significantly more repertoire with nontumor tissue. Tumor repertoires ranked between lymph nodes and nontumor tissue in diversity, with V and J gene preferences.

TCRdb re-called the multiplex PCR reads with MiXCR, one entry per CDR3 protein. This table has under 350,000 distinct CDR3 sequences, over 30% appearing once. Deletions cut 5 bases from V and 1 base from J, with 14 bases between. The CDR3 sequence is 15 residues long. Germline-derived CDR1 and CDR2 are MNHEY and SMNVEV (reference sequence). The chain has TRBV27 and TRBJ2-5; D call uncertain. This TCR was sampled from a female donor with breast cancer. Some clones in this sample may be carry-over from other donors' samples. Input material: axillary lymph node tissue. In DNA, the CDR3 is TGTGCCAGCAGTCACGGTTTGGCCGGCCAAGAGACCCAGTACTTC. Protein: CASSHGLAGQETQYF.